This T cell receptor (beta chain) originates from a study of patients with pleural tuberculosis. The CDR3 is 20 amino acids. V was shortened by 3 bases and J by 5 bases, with 31 bases between the two germline ends. The V gene's germline CDR1 is SGDLS and CDR2 YYNGEE. This clonotype was observed at least ten times. MiXCR, applied by TCRdb to the reads, yields one record per CDR3 protein. The sample lists tens of thousands of distinct CDR3 sequences, roughly 18% occurring once. The TCR was taken from a human donor with pleural tuberculosis. The source material was peripheral blood. This sequence joins TRBV9 and TRBJ2-3; D is perhaps TRBD2 (7 bases). The CDR3 reads CASSAVGGRRGTTKGDTQYF. The CDR3 nucleotides read TGTGCCAGCAGCGCAGTAGGAGGCCGTAGGGGGACTACCAAGGGAGATACGCAGTATTTT.